The T cell receptor beta chain under discussion was sequenced for a study of breast tumors, draining lymph nodes, adjacent tissues. The junction had 10 bases not matched to a gene; V was cut back by 3 bases and J by 5 bases. The CDR3 contains 16 residues. Germline V gene lookup returns CDR1 KGHDR and CDR2 SFDVKD. Samples came from axillary lymph nodes draining the breast cancer. Regarding this clonotype: Its antigen is undetermined.

Study-wide results and limits: Tumor TCR diversity was below lymph nodes but above nontumor tissue. Luminal-like breast cancer showed significantly higher tumor–nontumor repertoire similarity than basal-like.

TCRdb independently ran MiXCR on the multiplex PCR reads; one entry per CDR3 protein. The sample lists about 180,000 distinct CDR3 sequences, 33% occurring once. This clonotype originated in a female donor with breast cancer. Some clones in this sample may be carry-over from other donors' samples. Sequencing was carried out using axillary lymph node tissue. The chain couples TRBV24-1 to TRBJ1-2; the match to TRBD1 covers 8 bases. CDR3 nucleotides: TGTGCCACCAGTGATAAACTAACAGGGGGTCGGTATGGCTACACCTTC. Amino acids: CATSDKLTGGRYGYTF.